This paragraph reports one TCR beta chain. Its antigen is currently unknown. This specimen belongs to a study of naive and memory T cell subsets. Whole-study findings and limits: Potentially, T cell activation and differentiation skew this RNA-based measurement. Tuberculin site TCR excess was interpreted as type IV hypersensitivity infiltration.

CDR3 length: 14 residues. Germline lookup yields CDR1 MDHEN and CDR2 SYDVKM. Trimming cost V 4 bases and J 3 bases; bases outside gene matches: 5. Stated treatment: skin biopsy from PPD injection site in Mantoux-positive individual. An oligonucleotide containing a UMI was ligated to the 3' end of TCR cDNA. Ligated cDNA underwent four rounds of PCR with nested alpha and beta constant region primers and SP2. TCRdb redid the calling of the UMI-ligation and nested PCR reads with MiXCR, one entry per CDR3 protein. The sample consists of tens of thousands of distinct CDR3 sequences, roughly 11% of them appearing once.

This TCR was sampled from an adult in good health. The source material was skin, sampled from a tuberculin skin test site. V and J are TRBV28 and TRBJ2-7, with 8 bases that match TRBD1. The CDR3 DNA reads as TGTGCCAGCAGTTCGGCAGGGGGCTTCTACGAGCAGTACTTC. It encodes CASSSAGGFYEQYF.